This T cell receptor beta chain was sequenced in a study of blood T cells in healthy people across ages. Study results and limitations: Donor CMV status, an unknown factor, possibly confounded changes in expanded clonotypes.

A note on this clonotype: Its antigen is undetermined. This may arise from a read error, as a much more abundant clone is one base away.

Combining a sample-barcoded 5' primer with a J-beta primer mix, a second PCR ran for roughly 7 to 12 cycles. TCRdb re-called the 5' RACE reads with MiXCR, one entry per CDR3 protein. The sample holds over 1,500,000 distinct CDR3 sequences, about two fifths seen once. The CDR3 loop spans 16 amino acids. The germline CDR1 and CDR2 sequences are MGHDK and SYGVNS. The sequenced sample was blood. The clonotype comes from a human donor in good health. The chain uses TRBV25-1 and TRBJ1-2, with unresolved D. The chain's CDR3 is CVSSGFLQDTNYGYTF. CDR3 DNA sequence: TGTGTCAGCAGTGGGTTTTTGCAGGATACTAACTATGGCTACACCTTC.